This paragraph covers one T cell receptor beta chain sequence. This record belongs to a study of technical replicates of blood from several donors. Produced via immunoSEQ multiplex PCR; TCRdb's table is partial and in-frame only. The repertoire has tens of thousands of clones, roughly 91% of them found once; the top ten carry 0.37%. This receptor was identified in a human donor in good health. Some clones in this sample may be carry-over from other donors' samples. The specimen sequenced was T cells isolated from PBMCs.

CDR3 amino acids: CASSPYRGLSYEQYF. Here the CDR3 DNA reads TGTGCCAGCAGCCCATACAGGGGCCTCTCCTACGAGCAGTACTTC. J is TRBJ2-7 and V is TRBV4-2; 7 bases agree with TRBD1. The germline V gene encodes CDR1 LGHNA and CDR2 YNFKEQ. V shed 4 bases and J 0 bases; nucleotides not matched to a gene: 6. The CDR3 has 15 residues.